The 21 T cell receptor beta chains below all came from one sample that was sequenced in a study of blood T cell repertoires in COVID-19. TCRdb's table, derived via immunoSEQ multiplex PCR, lists solely in-frame clones and lacks some. The sample lists around 150,000 clones; 80% to 90% were seen once. Sequenced material: PBMCs or T cells enriched from blood (not recorded which). The receptor set was obtained from a woman in her fifties or sixties with acute COVID-19.

The chain joins TRBV27 to TRBJ1-6, with 8 bases lining up with TRBD1. The CDR3 length is 18 residues. V lost 6 bases to trimming and J lost 0 bases; unmatched junction nucleotides: 10. The germline CDR1 and CDR2 sequences are MNHEY and SMNVEV (reference sequence). The CDR3 protein is CASRSLTGEHSYNSPLHF. The CDR3 nucleotides are TGTGCCAGCAGGTCCCTGACAGGGGAACACTCCTATAATTCACCCCTCCACTTT.

The chain employs TRBV10-2 and TRBJ1-5; D uncertain. This CDR3 contains 14 residues. V was trimmed by 6 bases and J by 3 bases, leaving 12 bases between them. The V gene's germline CDR1 is WSHSY and CDR2 SAAADI. The CDR3 spells CASSDDWHNQPQHF. CDR3 DNA: TGCGCCAGCAGCGACGACTGGCACAATCAGCCCCAGCATTTT.

DNA for the CDR3: TGTGCCAGCAGTTTATGGGGGCAGGGGATCGATGGCTACACCTTC. This sequence encodes CASSLWGQGIDGYTF. The V gene is TRBV28, the J gene TRBJ1-2; D may be TRBD1 (6 bases). Trimming shortened V by 0 bases and J by 6 bases, and 14 bases separated the two germline ends. Germline V gene lookup returns CDR1 MDHEN and CDR2 SYDVKM. CDR3 length: 15 amino acids.

The chain links TRBV13 to TRBJ1-6, with 12 bases matching TRBD1. The CDR3 loop spans 16 amino acids. Germline lookup yields CDR1 PRHDT and CDR2 FYEKMQ (reference sequence). J lost 7 bases, V lost 5 bases, and 6 bases had no gene match. Here the CDR3 DNA reads TGTGCCAGCAGCCTCCGGGACAGGGGGCACAATTCACCCCTCCACTTT. Its translation: CASSLRDRGHNSPLHF.

The chain couples TRBV19 to TRBJ2-5; TRBD2 agrees at 8 bases. Germline CDR1 and CDR2: LNHDA and SQIVND (reference sequence). J gave up 4 bases and V 3 bases, and 10 bases lay outside the gene matches. This CDR3 comprises 16 residues. CDR3 coding DNA: TGTGCCAGTAGTATCCGGGCGGGAGGCTCGGGAGAGACCCAGTACTTC. Amino acid sequence: CASSIRAGGSGETQYF.

V usage is TRBV3-1 (or the pseudogene TRBV3-2) and J usage is TRBJ1-1; tentative D call: TRBD1 (6 bases). The CDR3 consists of 13 residues. CDR1 is LGHDT and CDR2 is YNNKEL in the germline V gene (reference sequence). With 4 bases removed from V and 7 bases from J, the gap between germline ends came to 13 bases. CDR3 DNA sequence: TGTGCCAGCAGCCCAAGGACAGTCAGTGAAGCTTTCTTT. Residues: CASSPRTVSEAFF.

The rearrangement links TRBV2 to TRBJ2-7; 9 positions agree with TRBD2. The CDR3 consists of 15 residues. Trimming at V came to 6 bases and at J to 3 bases, leaving 9 bases not matched to a gene. The germline CDR1 and CDR2 sequences are SNHLY and FYNNEI. The CDR3 loop reads CASSDISGRDYEQYF. The CDR3 bases are TGTGCCAGCAGCGACATTAGCGGGAGAGACTACGAGCAGTACTTC.

This clone is a singleton in its sample. The chain is built from TRBV9 and TRBJ2-7; no clear D gene. Trimming took 3 bases from V and 7 from J, leaving 17 bases between them. Germline V gene data show CDR1 as SGDLS and CDR2 as YYNGEE. The length of the CDR3 is 14 residues. The CDR3: CASSDGSGYGEQYF. DNA of the CDR3: TGTGCCAGCAGCGACGGCTCCGGGTATGGGGAGCAGTACTTC. Variable domain in full (rest from reference TRBV9 and TRBJ2-7): DSGVTQTPKHLITATGQRVTLRCSPRSGDLSVYWYQQSLDQGLQFLIQYYNGEERAKGNILERFSAQQFPDLHSELNLSSLELGDSALYFCASSDGSGYGEQYFGPGTRLTVT.

This chain uses TRBV11-3 with TRBJ1-1; a weak D match, TRBD1 (5 bases). Germline loops: CDR1 SGHNT, CDR2 YENEEA. Trimming pared 4 bases from V and 3 bases from J, leaving 15 bases between. The CDR3 is made up of 15 amino acids. The chain's CDR3 is CASSSTTRGDTEAFF. The CDR3 DNA follows: TGTGCCAGCAGCTCGACGACCCGGGGGGACACTGAAGCTTTCTTT.

The chain combines TRBV5-8 with TRBJ1-4; TRBD1 matches 8 bases. With V trimmed by 4 bases and J by 9 bases, 8 bases remained unmatched. The CDR3 has 14 amino acids. The germline gives CDR1 SGHTS, CDR2 YDEGEE. CDR3 region: CASSKQGVMKKLFF. CDR3 sequence (DNA): TGTGCCAGCAGCAAACAGGGGGTGATGAAAAAACTGTTTTTT. Filled out from reference TRBV5-8 and TRBJ1-4, the complete variable domain reads EAGVTQSPTHLIKTRGQQATLRCSPISGHTSVYWYQQALGLGLQFLLWYDEGEERNRGNFPPRFSGRQFPNYSSELNVNALELEDSALYLCASSKQGVMKKLFFGSGTQLSVL.

The chain joins TRBV2 to TRBJ2-1; D gene uncertain. This CDR3 contains 13 residues. V lost 8 bases to trimming and J lost 0 bases, with 8 bases between them. Germline V gene data show CDR1 as SNHLY and CDR2 as FYNNEI. The CDR3 reads CASSGSSYNEQFF. For the CDR3, the DNA is TGTGCCAGCTCGGGTAGCTCCTACAATGAGCAGTTCTTC.

This sequence joins TRBV14 and TRBJ1-2, with no clear D. This CDR3 is built from 15 residues. Germline CDR1 SGHDN, CDR2 FVKESK. Trimming removed 0 bases at V and 5 bases at J, with 13 bases between. The CDR3 sequence: CASSQDARIPYGYTF. The CDR3 DNA follows: TGTGCCAGCAGCCAAGATGCCAGGATTCCTTATGGCTACACCTTC.

The chain is built from TRBV5-4 and TRBJ1-1, with D possibly being TRBD1 (5 bases). The V and J ends lost 0 bases and 10 bases respectively, with 16 bases between them. The CDR3 length is 14 residues. Per the germline V gene, CDR1 is SGHNT and CDR2 is YYREEE (reference sequence). The CDR3 region has the DNA TGTGCCAGCAGCTTGGCCGGGGGGTCTTTGGGAGCTTTCTTT. Translation gives CASSLAGGSLGAFF.

J is TRBJ1-4 and V is TRBV2, with TRBD1 as a possible D gene (6 bases). Trimming shortened V by 0 bases and J by 0 bases, and 8 bases separated the two germline ends. This CDR3 spans 16 amino acids. Germline values: CDR1 SNHLY, CDR2 FYNNEI. Here the CDR3 DNA reads TGTGCCAGCAGTGAAGCAGGGGGGGCAACTAATGAAAAACTGTTTTTT. Protein product: CASSEAGGATNEKLFF.

The rearrangement joins TRBV5-1 to TRBJ1-3; possible D gene TRBD1, 6 bases. With 4 bases removed from V and 3 bases from J, the gap between germline ends came to 14 bases. CDR1 and CDR2 (germline): SGHRS, YFSETQ. The CDR3 extends over 15 amino acids. CDR3 protein: CASSRGDTGGNTIYF. The CDR3 nucleotides read TGCGCCAGCAGCAGAGGGGACACGGGTGGAAACACCATATATTTT.

This chain joins TRBV7-2 and TRBJ1-1; 7 bases agree with TRBD1. The CDR3 contains 13 residues. V gave up 5 bases and J gave up 7 bases; unmatched junction bases: 7. Germline CDR1 is SGHTA and CDR2 is FQGNSA. The DNA of the CDR3 is TGTGCCAGCAGCCGACAGGGTTGGGATGAAGCTTTCTTT. Its protein product is CASSRQGWDEAFF.

This sequence joins TRBV11-1 and TRBJ2-1, with no clear D. Germline lookup yields CDR1 SGHAT and CDR2 FQDESV (reference sequence). CDR3 size: 14 residues. Between the trimmed V and J ends, which lost 9 bases and 0 bases, there was a span of 12 bases. For the CDR3, the DNA is TGTGCCAGTACTTCTAGGAACTCCTACAATGAGCAGTTCTTC. Translated, it gives CASTSRNSYNEQFF.

This clone was picked up a small number of times. V gene TRBV5-1 combines with J gene TRBJ2-1, with D perhaps TRBD1 (5 bases). Germline V gene sequence: CDR1 SGHRS, CDR2 YFSETQ. The length of the CDR3 is 16 residues. Trimming removed 4 bases at V and 8 bases at J, with 22 bases between. CDR3 region: CASSPRGQGAIDEQFF. The CDR3 DNA reads TGCGCCAGCAGCCCCCGAGGTCAGGGTGCTATCGATGAGCAGTTCTTC.

This chain links TRBV21-1 with TRBJ1-1. TRBV21-1 constitutes a pseudogene. The CDR3 contains 18 residues. CDR3 in DNA: TGTGCCAGCAGCAGATGGACTTCTCAGGGAGGTTTGGGCACTGAAGCTTTCTTT. Encoded protein: CASSRWTSQGGLGTEAFF.

The V gene is TRBV7-8, the J gene TRBJ1-2, with 8 bases fitting TRBD1. Germline loops: CDR1 SGHVS, CDR2 FQNEAQ. Trimming took 3 bases from V and 2 from J; bases not matched to a gene: 5. This CDR3 has 15 residues. CDR3 residues: CASSFRQGKNYGYTF. The CDR3 DNA reads TGTGCCAGCAGCTTTAGACAGGGGAAGAACTATGGCTACACCTTC.

This clone was detected only once. V usage is TRBV9 and J usage is TRBJ2-3; D is unclear. V lost 0 bases to trimming and J lost 1 base, with 6 bases between them. This CDR3 region has 14 residues. From germline, CDR1 is SGDLS and CDR2 YYNGEE. CDR3: CASSVGQGTDTQYF. CDR3 bases: TGTGCCAGCAGCGTAGGACAAGGCACAGATACGCAGTATTTT.